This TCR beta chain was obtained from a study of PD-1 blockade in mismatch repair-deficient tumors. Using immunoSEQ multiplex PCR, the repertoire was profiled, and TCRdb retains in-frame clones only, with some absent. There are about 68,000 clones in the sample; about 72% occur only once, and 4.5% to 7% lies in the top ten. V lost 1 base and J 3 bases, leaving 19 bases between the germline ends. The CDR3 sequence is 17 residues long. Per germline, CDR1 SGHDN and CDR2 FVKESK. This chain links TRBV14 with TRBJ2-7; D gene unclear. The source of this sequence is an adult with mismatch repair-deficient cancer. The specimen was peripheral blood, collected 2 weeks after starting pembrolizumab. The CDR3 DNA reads TGTGCCAGCAGCCAAGGTCGAAGAAGAGGTAGGATCTACGAGCAGTACTTC. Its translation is CASSQGRRRGRIYEQYF.